Given below is one T cell receptor beta chain in context. This specimen comes from a study of blood T cell repertoires in COVID-19. Study-level information: Specimens from acute and convalescent COVID-19 originated in the United States, Italy and Spain. T cells, B-cell-depleted T cells, or PBMCs supplied cDNA or gDNA.

Authors' processing steps: The assay estimated nucleated cells by amplifying reference gene primers. TCRdb's copy holds only in-frame clones and misses some; the assay was immunoSEQ multiplex PCR. V and J calls and clone size are copied from that table; D and trimming were computed from the DNA. The sample lists 200,000 or so clones, roughly 75% seen once, with less than 7% in the top ten. The sample comprised peripheral blood. The source is a woman between 65 and 79 years old with acute or convalescent COVID-19.

CDR3 coding DNA: TGTGCCAGCAGTACCGGGGGGACAGGGGTCCCGAACACTGAAGCTTTCTTT. It is translated as CASSTGGTGVPNTEAFF. The genes are TRBV28 and TRBJ1-1, with 10 bases aligning to TRBD1. The CDR3 extends over 17 amino acids. CDR1 is MDHEN, CDR2 SYDVKM, per germline. V gave up 5 bases and J gave up 1 base; unmatched junction bases: 10.